These 17 T cell receptor beta chains were sequenced from one sample in a study of OX40 agonist ivuxolimab in advanced cancers. The repertoire was sequenced with immunoSEQ multiplex PCR; TCRdb's copy has only in-frame clones and lacks some. The data contain tens of thousands of clones, roughly nine tenths of them seen just once; the ten biggest clones take up 11%. The sequencing here drew on CD4+ or CD8+ T cells sorted from blood, taken in a trial of the OX40 agonist ivuxolimab. The receptors originated from an adult with an advanced solid tumor such as melanoma, head and neck, liver or kidney cancer.

V and J are TRBV11-1 and TRBJ1-4, with 7 positions matching TRBD1. V was clipped by 5 bases and J by 8 bases; unmatched bases: 8. This CDR3 has 14 residues. Germline V gives CDR1 SGHAT, CDR2 FQDESV (reference sequence). In DNA, the CDR3 is TGTGCCAGCAGCCCCGGGACAGTGGGGGAAAAACTGTTTTTT. This codes for CASSPGTVGEKLFF.

This sequence joins TRBV11-2 and TRBJ2-7; a weak D match, TRBD2 (7 bases). CDR1 and CDR2 (germline): SGHAT, FQNNGV. The V end lost 1 base, the J end lost 1 base, and 14 bases lay between the germline ends. The CDR3 consists of 16 residues. The CDR3 DNA reads as TGTGCCAGCAGCTTAGGAGGTAGGGGGGGATCCTACGAGCAGTACTTC. It is translated as CASSLGGRGGSYEQYF.

The gene calls are TRBV5-1 and TRBJ2-3; tentatively, D is TRBD2 (5 bases). CDR1 SGHRS and CDR2 YFSETQ come from the germline V gene. V lost 3 bases and J lost 0, with 11 bases in between. This CDR3 contains 15 residues. CDR3 amino acids: CASSSSGPSTDTQYF. CDR3 bases: TGCGCCAGCAGCTCAAGCGGACCAAGCACAGATACGCAGTATTTT.

This rearrangement joins TRBV5-1 to TRBJ2-7; possibly TRBD1 or TRBD2 for D (6 bases each). This CDR3 is built from 15 residues. Trimming took off 3 bases at V and 7 bases at J, with 20 bases between the two ends. Germline V lookup: CDR1 SGHRS, CDR2 YFSETQ. CDR3 loop: CASSSSTGGTKEQYF. DNA for the CDR3: TGCGCCAGCAGCTCTTCAACCGGAGGGACAAAAGAGCAGTACTTC.

The chain has TRBV5-1 and TRBJ2-5; 11 nucleotides align to TRBD2. CDR3 length equals 15 residues. V dropped 3 bases and J dropped 3; count of bases not matched to a gene: 4. Germline V CDR1 and CDR2: SGHRS, YFSETQ. CDR3 sequence (DNA): TGCGCCAGCAGCTATAGCGGGGGGGCCGAAGAGACCCAGTACTTC. Translated, it gives CASSYSGGAEETQYF.

DNA of the CDR3: TGTGCCAGCAGTTACGGTTCTAGCGGGTCCCAAGAGACCCAGTACTTC. Amino acids: CASSYGSSGSQETQYF. The gene calls are TRBV6-6 and TRBJ2-5; TRBD2 aligns across 8 bases. CDR3 length: 16 amino acids. Germline CDR1 is MNHNY and CDR2 is SVGAGI (reference sequence). V lost 2 bases and J lost 1; bases outside the gene matches: 6.

This clone was observed a single time. The rearrangement uses TRBV13 and TRBJ1-2; TRBD1 agrees at 7 bases. CDR3 length: 15 residues. V shed 1 base, J shed 3 bases, and the junction held 5 bases outside the gene matches. Germline CDR1 is PRHDT and CDR2 is FYEKMQ (reference sequence). The CDR3: CASSLEGGAHYGYTF. Here the CDR3 DNA reads TGTGCCAGCAGCTTAGAAGGGGGCGCACACTATGGCTACACCTTC.

This clone showed up just once. The rearrangement uses TRBV11-2 and TRBJ2-2; 10 bases align to TRBD1. With 4 bases clipped from V and 6 bases from J, the junction kept 2 bases outside the gene matches. The CDR3 has 14 amino acids. Per germline, CDR1 SGHAT and CDR2 FQNNGV. In DNA form, the CDR3 reads TGTGCCAGCAGCTCCGGACAGGGGGCCGGGGAGCTGTTTTTT. Encoded protein: CASSSGQGAGELFF. The entire variable domain, with the rest obtained from reference TRBV11-2 and TRBJ2-2, is as follows: EAGVAQSPRYKIIEKRQSVAFWCNPISGHATLYWYQQILGQGPKLLIQFQNNGVVDDSQLPKDRFSAERLKGVDSTLKIQPAKLEDSAVYLCASSSGQGAGELFFGEGSRLTVL.

The rearrangement joins TRBV6-1 to TRBJ2-7; unclear D gene. Germline CDR1 reads MNHNS; CDR2 reads SASEGT. V gave up 6 bases and J gave up 0 bases, with 12 bases separating them. The CDR3 sequence is 14 residues long. The CDR3 is CASRVDTTSYEQYF. Written as DNA, the CDR3 is TGTGCCAGCAGGGTAGACACCACCTCCTACGAGCAGTACTTC.

This chain links TRBV7-2 with TRBJ1-6; 9 positions agree with TRBD1. The length of the CDR3 is 15 residues. With 5 bases clipped from V and 13 bases from J, the junction kept 12 bases outside the gene matches. Germline values: CDR1 SGHTA, CDR2 FQGNSA. The CDR3 spells CASSPMGTGQKPLHF. The CDR3 nucleotides read TGTGCCAGCAGCCCGATGGGGACAGGGCAAAAGCCCCTCCACTTT.

CDR3 sequence (DNA): TGCGCCAGCAGCTTGGAGGGCCGGAAGCAGTACTTC. Encoded protein: CASSLEGRKQYF. This sequence joins TRBV5-1 and TRBJ2-5; D not resolved. CDR3 length: 12 residues. V lost 0 bases to trimming and J lost 11 bases, with 11 bases between them. The germline gives CDR1 SGHRS, CDR2 YFSETQ.

The chain couples TRBV5-1 to TRBJ2-1; a possible D gene is TRBD2 (5 bases). V lost 3 bases, J lost 1 base, and 11 bases lay in between. This CDR3 has 15 amino acids. The germline gives CDR1 SGHRS, CDR2 YFSETQ. CDR3: CASSWQRPSYNEQFF. The CDR3 coding sequence is TGCGCCAGCAGCTGGCAGCGGCCGTCCTACAATGAGCAGTTCTTC.

V is TRBV15 and J is TRBJ2-2, with 7 bases fitting TRBD2. Germline CDR1 reads LNHNV; CDR2 reads YYDKDF (reference sequence). V was pared by 6 bases and J by 10 bases, with 14 bases of the junction left unmatched. The CDR3 is 15 amino acids. Here the CDR3 reads CATRNGLLKREELFF. Written as DNA, the CDR3 is TGTGCCACCAGAAACGGCTTACTAAAGCGGGAGGAGCTGTTTTTT. Full variable domain (remainder filled in from reference TRBV15 and TRBJ2-2): DAMVIQNPRYQVTQFGKPVTLSCSQTLNHNVMYWYQQKSSQAPKLLFHYYDKDFNNEADTPDNFQSRRPNTSFCFLDIRSPGLGDTAMYLCATRNGLLKREELFFGEGSRLTVL.

The chain uses TRBV9 and TRBJ2-3, with 8 bases matching TRBD2. CDR1 and CDR2 from the germline V gene are SGDLS and YYNGEE. The CDR3 has 16 residues. Trimming took 0 bases from V and 5 from J; bases not matched to a gene: 8. The CDR3 DNA sequence: TGTGCCAGCAGCGTAGGGCTAGCGGCGGGGGGAGATACGCAGTATTTT. Amino acid sequence: CASSVGLAAGGDTQYF. The variable domain in full, with the rest retrieved from reference TRBV9 and TRBJ2-3, is DSGVTQTPKHLITATGQRVTLRCSPRSGDLSVYWYQQSLDQGLQFLIQYYNGEERAKGNILERFSAQQFPDLHSELNLSSLELGDSALYFCASSVGLAAGGDTQYFGPGTRLTVL.

The rearrangement uses TRBV2 and TRBJ1-2; TRBD1 matches at 7 bases. Losses at the gene ends were 6 bases for V and 4 bases for J; bases not matched to a gene: 14. Germline CDR1 and CDR2: SNHLY and FYNNEI. The CDR3 is 16 residues long. This chain's CDR3 is CASRAGQPLRGYGYTF. DNA for the CDR3: TGTGCCAGCAGAGCGGGACAGCCGCTCCGGGGCTATGGCTACACCTTC.

This clone was detected only a few times. The chain couples TRBV7-8 to TRBJ2-5; D is unresolved. CDR1 is SGHVS, CDR2 FQNEAQ, per germline. V lost 5 bases and J lost 1, with 17 bases in between. The CDR3 totals 16 residues. The CDR3 region has the DNA TGTGCCAGCAGCCCATGGGTGGTTAACACCCAAGAGACCCAGTACTTC. It is translated as CASSPWVVNTQETQYF.

For the CDR3, the DNA is TGTGCCAGTAGCCAGCTGGGGGGTGACCGCACTGAAGCTTTCTTT. Its protein is CASSQLGGDRTEAFF. The chain employs TRBV19 and TRBJ1-1; D may be TRBD1 (5 bases). The CDR3 runs 15 residues. The V and J ends lost 6 bases and 4 bases respectively, with 18 bases between them. The germline V gene encodes CDR1 LNHDA and CDR2 SQIVND (reference sequence).